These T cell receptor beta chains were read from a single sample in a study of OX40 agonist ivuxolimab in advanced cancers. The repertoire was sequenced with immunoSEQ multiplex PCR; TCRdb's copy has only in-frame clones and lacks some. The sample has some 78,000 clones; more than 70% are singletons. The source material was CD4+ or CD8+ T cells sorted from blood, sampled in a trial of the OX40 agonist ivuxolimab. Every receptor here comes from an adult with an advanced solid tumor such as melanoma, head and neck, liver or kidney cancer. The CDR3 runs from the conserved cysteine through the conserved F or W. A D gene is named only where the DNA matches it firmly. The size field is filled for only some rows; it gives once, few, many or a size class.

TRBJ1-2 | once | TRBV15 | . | CATSRVDGGYGYTF | TGTGCCACCAGCAGAGTTGACGGCGGATATGGCTACACCTTC
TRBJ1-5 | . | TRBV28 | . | CASRLLIGSNQPQHF | TGTGCCAGCAGGCTTTTAATAGGCAGCAATCAGCCCCAGCATTTT
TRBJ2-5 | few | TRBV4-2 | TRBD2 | CASSQLATSGGQETQYF | TGTGCCAGCAGCCAGCTGGCGACTAGCGGGGGGCAAGAGACCCAGTACTTC
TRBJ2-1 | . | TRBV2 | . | CASSESGRDHLF | TGTGCCAGCAGTGAATCGGGCCGGGACCATCTCTTC
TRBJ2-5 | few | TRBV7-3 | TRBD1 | CASSLSGTGETQYF | TGTGCCAGCAGCTTAAGCGGGACAGGGGAGACCCAGTACTTC
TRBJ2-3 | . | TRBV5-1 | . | CASSLGQKGTDTQYF | TGCGCCAGCAGCTTGGGCCAGAAAGGCACAGATACGCAGTATTTT
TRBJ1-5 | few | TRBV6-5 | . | CASSLIMGNQPQHF | TGTGCCAGCAGTTTAATTATGGGGAATCAGCCCCAGCATTTT
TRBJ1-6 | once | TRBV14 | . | CASSPLDSHNSPLHF | TGTGCCAGCAGCCCCCTGGACAGCCATAATTCACCCCTCCACTTT
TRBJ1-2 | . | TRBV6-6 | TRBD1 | CASGQVHTNYGYTF | TGTGCCAGCGGACAGGTTCATACTAACTATGGCTACACCTTC
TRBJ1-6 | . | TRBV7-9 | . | CASSLGLPGNSPLHF | TGTGCCAGCAGCTTAGGTCTACCCGGGAATTCACCCCTCCACTTT
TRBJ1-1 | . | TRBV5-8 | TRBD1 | CASSPRQGMGFTEAFF | TGTGCCAGCAGCCCCAGACAGGGAATGGGTTTCACTGAAGCTTTCTTT
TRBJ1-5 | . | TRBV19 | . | CASSMSQQGGQPQHF | TGTGCCAGTAGTATGAGCCAACAGGGAGGCCAGCCCCAGCATTTT
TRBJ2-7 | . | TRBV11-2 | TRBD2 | CASSLGLAGGYEQYF | TGTGCCAGCAGCTTAGGGCTAGCGGGGGGGTACGAGCAGTACTTC
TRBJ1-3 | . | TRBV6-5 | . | CASSLDPGNTIYF | TGTGCCAGCAGTCTGGACCCTGGAAACACCATATATTTT
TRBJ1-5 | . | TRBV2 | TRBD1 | CVSSEQGGADNQPQHF | TGTGTCAGCAGTGAGCAGGGGGGCGCGGACAATCAGCCCCAGCATTTT
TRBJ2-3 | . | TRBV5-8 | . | CASISPGGYSTDTQYF | TGTGCCAGCATATCCCCAGGGGGGTACAGCACAGATACGCAGTATTTT
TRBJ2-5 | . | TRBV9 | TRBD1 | CASSVAGDRGWETQYF | TGTGCCAGCAGCGTAGCTGGGGACAGGGGCTGGGAGACCCAGTACTTC
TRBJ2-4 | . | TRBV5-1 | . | CASSFRSSGIQYF | TGCGCCAGCAGCTTTCGGTCCAGCGGCATTCAGTACTTC
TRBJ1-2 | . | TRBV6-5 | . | CASSTDGNYGYTF | TGTGCCAGCAGTACCGACGGAAACTATGGCTACACCTTC
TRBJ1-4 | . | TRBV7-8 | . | CASSHSTKQGLGEKLFF | TGTGCCAGCAGCCACTCCACAAAGCAGGGTTTGGGTGAAAAACTGTTTTTT
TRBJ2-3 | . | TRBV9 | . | CASSLRTATDTQYF | TGTGCCAGCAGCCTTCGGACAGCCACAGATACGCAGTATTTT
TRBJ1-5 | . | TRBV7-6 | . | CASSLRGTDKQPQHF | TGTGCCAGCAGCTTACGGGGCACCGACAAACAGCCCCAGCATTTT
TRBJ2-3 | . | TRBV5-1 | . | CASRKLSGTTDTQYF | TGCGCCAGCAGAAAACTGTCAGGCACCACAGATACGCAGTATTTT
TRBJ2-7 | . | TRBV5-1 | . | CASSKPASTEEQYF | TGCGCCAGCAGCAAACCGGCCTCCACCGAGGAGCAGTACTTC
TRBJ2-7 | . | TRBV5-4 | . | CASTPNISSYEQYF | TGTGCCAGCACCCCGAACATCTCCTCCTACGAGCAGTACTTC
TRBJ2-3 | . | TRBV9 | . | CASSVVTDTQYF | TGTGCCAGCAGCGTAGTTACAGATACGCAGTATTTT
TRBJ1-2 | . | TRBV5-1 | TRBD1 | CASSSTGTGDGYTF | TGCGCCAGCAGCTCAACCGGGACAGGGGATGGCTACACCTTC
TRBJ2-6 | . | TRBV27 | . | CASSLSVGAGANVLTF | TGTGCCAGCAGTTTATCCGTAGGGGCTGGGGCCAACGTCCTGACTTTC
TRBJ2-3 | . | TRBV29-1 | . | CSVGEPTDTQYF | TGCAGCGTTGGAGAACCCACAGATACGCAGTATTTT
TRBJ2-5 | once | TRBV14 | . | CASSQGIAGPETQYF | TGTGCCAGCAGCCAAGGAATAGCCGGTCCAGAGACCCAGTACTTC
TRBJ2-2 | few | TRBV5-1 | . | CASSAGTDTGELFF | TGCGCCAGCAGCGCCGGGACCGACACCGGGGAGCTGTTTTTT
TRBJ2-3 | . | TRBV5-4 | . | CASSLGTEDTQYF | TGTGCCAGCAGCCTTGGTACGGAAGATACGCAGTATTTT
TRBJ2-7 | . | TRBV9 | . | CASSVSSAVGEQYF | TGTGCCAGCAGCGTCTCTAGCGCGGTGGGTGAGCAGTACTTC
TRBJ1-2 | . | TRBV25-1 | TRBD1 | CATQDRGDYGYTF | TGTGCCACTCAGGACAGGGGTGACTATGGCTACACCTTC
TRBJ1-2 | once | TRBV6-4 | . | CASSREAGVGGYTF | TGTGCCAGCAGCCGGGAAGCGGGGGTTGGTGGCTACACCTTC
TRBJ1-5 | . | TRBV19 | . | CASRQRKGSNQPQHF | TGTGCCAGTAGGCAGAGAAAGGGGAGCAATCAGCCCCAGCATTTT
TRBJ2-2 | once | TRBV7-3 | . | CASSPPRGANTGELFF | TGTGCCAGCAGCCCCCCGAGGGGCGCGAACACCGGGGAGCTGTTTTTT
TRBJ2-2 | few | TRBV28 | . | CASSFYGQLGTGELFF | TGTGCCAGCAGTTTTTACGGACAGCTGGGCACCGGGGAGCTGTTTTTT
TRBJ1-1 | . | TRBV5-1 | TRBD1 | CASSPGQFSSTEAFF | TGCGCCAGCAGCCCGGGACAGTTTTCGAGCACTGAAGCTTTCTTT
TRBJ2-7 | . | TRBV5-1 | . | CASSLNGQGEQYF | TGCGCCAGCAGCTTGAACGGGCAGGGCGAGCAGTACTTC
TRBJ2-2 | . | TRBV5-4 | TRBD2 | CASSPGGLAGTGELFF | TGTGCCAGCAGCCCGGGGGGGCTAGCGGGGACCGGGGAGCTGTTTTTT
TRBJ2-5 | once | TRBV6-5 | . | CASSFDSPGTQYF | TGTGCCAGCAGCTTTGACAGCCCGGGGACCCAGTACTTC
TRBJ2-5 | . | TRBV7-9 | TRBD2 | CASTTGGVQETQYF | TGTGCCAGCACCACCGGGGGGGTTCAGGAGACCCAGTACTTC
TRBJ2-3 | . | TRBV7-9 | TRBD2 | CASSSAGADTQYF | TGTGCCAGCAGCTCGGCGGGGGCAGATACGCAGTATTTT
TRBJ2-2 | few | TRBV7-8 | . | CASSLARASYTGELFF | TGTGCCAGCAGCTTAGCCAGGGCATCCTACACCGGGGAGCTGTTTTTT
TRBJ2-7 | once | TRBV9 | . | CASSVRGDRTYEQYF | TGTGCCAGCAGCGTCCGGGGAGACCGAACCTACGAGCAGTACTTC